Below are 20 T cell receptor beta chains sequenced from a single sample in a study of blood T cell repertoires in COVID-19. Profiled with immunoSEQ multiplex PCR; TCRdb holds only in-frame clones, not every one. The data contain 35,000 to 45,000 clones, more than 85% of them seen just once; the ten biggest clones take up 5.5%. Sequenced sample: peripheral blood. The source is a woman at least 80 years old with acute or convalescent COVID-19.

This clone was observed once. The CDR3 sequence is CASSLEGGTEAFF. In DNA, the CDR3 is TGTGCCAGCAGTTTAGAGGGGGGGACTGAAGCTTTCTTT. V and J are TRBV12-3 or TRBV12-4 and TRBJ1-1, with TRBD1 as a possible D gene (6 bases). This CDR3 region has 13 residues. The ends were cut back, 1 base at V and 5 bases at J, with 8 bases in the middle.

The chain combines TRBV2 with TRBJ1-2; 9 bases align to TRBD1. V lost 3 bases, J lost 8 bases, and 7 bases stayed unmatched. Germline CDR1 SNHLY, CDR2 FYNNEI. The length of the CDR3 is 14 residues. In DNA form, the CDR3 reads TGTGCCAGCAGTGAGGGTACAGGGGGCTGGGGCTACACCTTC. Amino acid sequence: CASSEGTGGWGYTF.

The rearrangement uses TRBV5-4 and TRBJ2-7, with D possibly being TRBD2 (5 bases). This CDR3 comprises 14 residues. V lost 3 bases and J 0 bases, leaving 10 bases between the germline ends. The germline V gene has CDR1 SGHNT and CDR2 YYREEE (reference sequence). The CDR3 DNA sequence: TGTGCCAGCAGCTCCCGAGGGCACTCCTACGAGCAGTACTTC. Its translation: CASSSRGHSYEQYF.

This sequence joins TRBV12-3 or TRBV12-4 and TRBJ1-2, with no clear D. V was shortened by 6 bases and J by 2 bases, with 10 bases between the two germline ends. The CDR3 runs 13 residues. The CDR3 spells CASSNDWNYGYTF. The CDR3 DNA follows: TGTGCCAGCAGCAATGACTGGAACTATGGCTACACCTTC.

The gene calls are TRBV11-3 and TRBJ2-7; TRBD1 matches at 8 bases. Germline loops: CDR1 SGHNT, CDR2 YENEEA. CDR3 length: 11 amino acids. Germline trimming cut 6 bases from V and 6 bases from J; bases unmatched to any gene: 1. The CDR3: CASSGQGEQYF. CDR3 sequence (DNA): TGTGCCAGCAGTGGACAGGGCGAGCAGTACTTC.

V usage is TRBV7-2 and J usage is TRBJ2-5; D is possibly TRBD1 (5 bases). The ends were cut back, 4 bases at V and 5 bases at J, with 17 bases in the middle. The CDR3 is made up of 15 amino acids. Germline loops: CDR1 SGHTA, CDR2 FQGNSA. The CDR3 region is CASSYQVDSWETQYF. The CDR3 nucleotides read TGTGCCAGCAGCTACCAGGTTGACAGTTGGGAGACCCAGTACTTC.

The V and J genes are TRBV20-1 and TRBJ2-7; a weak D match, TRBD2 (5 bases). The ends were cut back, 5 bases at V and 3 bases at J, with 8 bases in the middle. Germline CDR1 reads DFQATT; CDR2 reads SNEGSKA (reference sequence). The CDR3 spans 11 residues. The CDR3 sequence: CSARDVYEQYF. CDR3 nucleotides: TGCAGTGCTCGGGATGTCTACGAGCAGTACTTC.

This chain uses TRBV5-5 with TRBJ1-2; D uncertain. This CDR3 is built from 15 residues. V was trimmed by 2 bases and J by 1 base, leaving 12 bases between them. CDR1 is SGHKS and CDR2 is YYEKEE in the germline V gene (reference sequence). The CDR3 nucleotides read TGTGCCAGCAGCTTTGGAGAGGGTAATAACTATGGCTACACCTTC. Its protein is CASSFGEGNNYGYTF.

This CDR3 is CASSLTATLYNSPLHF. The CDR3 bases are TGTGCCAGCAGTCTTACAGCCACTCTCTATAATTCACCCCTCCACTTT. The chain employs TRBV27 and TRBJ1-6, with unresolved D. CDR3 size: 16 residues. Germline CDR1 and CDR2: MNHEY and SMNVEV (reference sequence). V was trimmed by 5 bases and J by 3 bases, leaving 14 bases between them.

This clone was observed a single time. The J gene is TRBJ1-1, the V gene TRBV25-1, with 8 bases matching TRBD1. Losses at the gene ends were 2 bases for V and 5 bases for J; bases not matched to a gene: 1. CDR1 and CDR2 (germline): MGHDK, SYGVNS. This CDR3 is 13 amino acids long. CDR3 DNA: TGTGCCAGCAGTGAAACAGGGGGTACTGAAGCTTTCTTT. Protein product: CASSETGGTEAFF.

V is TRBV7-9 and J is TRBJ2-3; 9 bases agree with TRBD2. V lost 2 bases, J lost 3 bases, and 6 bases stayed unmatched. The CDR3 covers 16 residues. Looked up from germline, CDR1 is SEHNR and CDR2 is FQNEAQ (reference sequence). The CDR3 DNA follows: TGTGCCAGCAGCTTACGGCTAGCGGGGAGTACAGATACGCAGTATTTT. It specifies CASSLRLAGSTDTQYF.

The chain combines TRBV7-9 with TRBJ1-6; 8 bases are a match to TRBD1. With 3 bases clipped from V and 7 bases from J, the junction kept 2 bases outside the gene matches. This CDR3 has 14 amino acids. Germline CDR1 SEHNR, CDR2 FQNEAQ (reference sequence). The CDR3: CASSLWTGNSPLHF. CDR3 DNA sequence: TGTGCCAGCAGCTTGTGGACAGGGAATTCACCCCTCCACTTT.

This sequence joins TRBV2 and TRBJ2-5; weak D call: TRBD1 (5 bases). V dropped 6 bases and J dropped 3 bases, with 11 bases sitting between them. CDR3 length equals 13 residues. Germline values: CDR1 SNHLY, CDR2 FYNNEI. CDR3 sequence: CASSFDSEETQYF. The CDR3 DNA reads as TGTGCCAGCAGCTTCGACAGTGAAGAGACCCAGTACTTC.

V gene TRBV30 combines with J gene TRBJ1-6, with a weak D call TRBD1 (5 bases). Deletions cut 4 bases from V and 0 bases from J, with 16 bases between. This CDR3 is built from 17 residues. Germline-derived CDR1 and CDR2 are GTSNPN and SVGIG (reference sequence). The CDR3 DNA reads TGTGCCTGGAACCTTCCCGGGGGGAGCTCCTATAATTCACCCCTCCACTTT. It is translated as CAWNLPGGSSYNSPLHF.

Notes on this clone: The CDR3 end shows no conserved phenylalanine or tryptophan, and so a read error is likely. Because the CDR3's place on the DNA is in doubt, the DNA is left out and the CDR3 is given as listed by TCRdb. The V and J genes are TRBV12-1 and TRBJ1-4; the table calls TRBD1, which could not be checked here. TRBV12-1 is listed as a pseudogene. The CDR3 is 9 amino acids long, termini counted. The CDR3 sequence: CASSLQGAG.

The rearrangement uses TRBV2 and TRBJ1-6; D gene unclear. CDR3 size: 15 residues. CDR1 is SNHLY, CDR2 FYNNEI, per germline. The ends were cut back, 5 bases at V and 3 bases at J, with 11 bases in the middle. The CDR3, as DNA: TGTGCCAGCAGTCCGCTAATTGGCTATAATTCACCCCTCCACTTT. This sequence encodes CASSPLIGYNSPLHF.

In its sample, this clone was seen once. The V gene is TRBV3-1 (or the pseudogene TRBV3-2), the J gene TRBJ1-5, with D uncertain. V lost 7 bases and J 1 base, leaving 11 bases between the germline ends. Germline V lookup: CDR1 LGHDT, CDR2 YNNKEL (reference sequence). The CDR3 spans 14 residues. CDR3 sequence reads: CASTMGLSNQPQHF. DNA of the CDR3: TGTGCCAGCACTATGGGCCTAAGCAATCAGCCCCAGCATTTT.

This clone was recorded once. The rearrangement links TRBV30 to TRBJ2-5; D is possibly TRBD1 (5 bases). This CDR3 comprises 15 residues. V was clipped by 0 bases and J by 3 bases, with 14 bases between them. Germline CDR1 GTSNPN, CDR2 SVGIG (reference sequence). CDR3 loop: CAWSVPLQGKETQYF. CDR3 DNA sequence: TGTGCCTGGAGTGTGCCTCTCCAGGGTAAAGAGACCCAGTACTTC. The whole variable domain, remainder taken from reference TRBV30 and TRBJ2-5, is SQTIHQWPATLVQPVGSPLSLECTVEGTSNPNLYWYRQAAGRGLQLLFYSVGIGQISSEVPQNLSASRPQDRQFILSSKKLLLSDSGFYLCAWSVPLQGKETQYFGPGTRLLVL.

The chain carries TRBV2 and TRBJ2-3, with TRBD2 as a possible D gene (6 bases). The germline gives CDR1 SNHLY, CDR2 FYNNEI. This CDR3 comprises 14 residues. V dropped 6 bases and J dropped 4 bases, with 14 bases sitting between them. The CDR3 DNA reads as TGTGCCAGCAGGGGGGGAGACGGGGCAGATACGCAGTATTTT. Its translation is CASRGGDGADTQYF.

The chain combines TRBV11-2 with TRBJ2-1; 7 bases match TRBD2. The CDR3 consists of 16 residues. Germline CDR1 SGHAT, CDR2 FQNNGV. Trimming cost V 0 bases and J 5 bases; bases outside gene matches: 7. The DNA for the CDR3 is TGTGCCAGCAGCTTAGATCTGAGCGGGGCCCACAATGAGCAGTTCTTC. Translation gives CASSLDLSGAHNEQFF.